This entry features one TCR beta chain sequence. Its antigen is undetermined. This sample is part of a study of T cell repertoires in cytomegalovirus infection. Overall study: TCR beta signatures that were public indicated CMV infection and matching HLA type.

Study findings and constraints: Clonotypes of TCR beta that were HLA-C-restricted and CMV-specific dominated the ex vivo response. CMV carriers having the relevant HLA were flagged by cumulative public TCR beta family frequency.

Via MiXCR, TCRdb re-called the reads, giving one row per CDR3 protein. The sample yields more than 400,000 distinct CDR3 sequences, 26% seen once. The TCR sequence derives from a human donor in good health (CMV status not recorded). Some clones in this sample may be carry-over from other donors' samples. Sequenced input: PBMCs.

In DNA form, the CDR3 reads TGTGCCAGCAGCCAAGTCCCCGGACTAGCGGGAGACGAGGCAGATACGCAGTATTTT. Amino acid sequence: CASSQVPGLAGDEADTQYF. The rearrangement joins TRBV4-2 to TRBJ2-3, with TRBD2 matching over 13 bases. Germline V lookup: CDR1 LGHNA, CDR2 YNFKEQ. CDR3 length: 19 residues. V was clipped by 1 base and J by 4 bases; unmatched bases: 11.